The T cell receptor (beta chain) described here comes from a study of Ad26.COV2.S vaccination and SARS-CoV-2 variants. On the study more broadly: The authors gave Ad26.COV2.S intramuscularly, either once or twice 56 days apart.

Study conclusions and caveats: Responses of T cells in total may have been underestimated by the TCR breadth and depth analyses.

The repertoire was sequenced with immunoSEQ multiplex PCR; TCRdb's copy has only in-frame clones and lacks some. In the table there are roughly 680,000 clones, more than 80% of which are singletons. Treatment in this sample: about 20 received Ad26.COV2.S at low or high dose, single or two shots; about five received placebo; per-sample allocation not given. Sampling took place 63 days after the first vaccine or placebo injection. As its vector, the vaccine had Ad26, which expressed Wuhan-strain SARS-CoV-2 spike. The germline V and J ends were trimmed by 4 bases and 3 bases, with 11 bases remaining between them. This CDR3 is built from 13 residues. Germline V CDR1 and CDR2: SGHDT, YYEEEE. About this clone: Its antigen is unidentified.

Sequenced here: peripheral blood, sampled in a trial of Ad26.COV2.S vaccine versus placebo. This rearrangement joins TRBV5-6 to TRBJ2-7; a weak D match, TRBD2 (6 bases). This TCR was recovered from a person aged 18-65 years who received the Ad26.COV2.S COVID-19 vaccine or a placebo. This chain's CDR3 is CASSSGGFYEQYF. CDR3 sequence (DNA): TGTGCCAGCAGCAGCGGAGGGTTCTACGAGCAGTACTTC.